The subject of this entry is one T cell receptor beta chain. The authors' processing: How many nucleated cells were present was estimated from reference gene primer amplification. Some clones are missing from TCRdb's copy, which holds only in-frame ones; the method was immunoSEQ multiplex PCR. The DNA was the basis for D and trimming; V, J and clone size are from that table. The sample carries 250,000 to 350,000 clones, about 85% recorded once. This sample was taken from a study of blood T cell repertoires in COVID-19. Seattle cases were enrolled at active infection and followed longitudinally. The CDR3 has 15 residues. Germline V gives CDR1 LNHDA, CDR2 SQIVND (reference sequence). The V end was cut by 2 bases, the J end by 3 bases, with 11 bases between.

The chain carries TRBV19 and TRBJ1-5, with D hard to call. The sequence was collected from a human donor with COVID-19, enrolled during active disease. The donor label of this sample is uncertain. The sequencing input was peripheral blood. The CDR3 sequence: CASSINWAHNQPQHF. The CDR3 DNA reads as TGTGCCAGTAGTATAAATTGGGCTCACAATCAGCCCCAGCATTTT.